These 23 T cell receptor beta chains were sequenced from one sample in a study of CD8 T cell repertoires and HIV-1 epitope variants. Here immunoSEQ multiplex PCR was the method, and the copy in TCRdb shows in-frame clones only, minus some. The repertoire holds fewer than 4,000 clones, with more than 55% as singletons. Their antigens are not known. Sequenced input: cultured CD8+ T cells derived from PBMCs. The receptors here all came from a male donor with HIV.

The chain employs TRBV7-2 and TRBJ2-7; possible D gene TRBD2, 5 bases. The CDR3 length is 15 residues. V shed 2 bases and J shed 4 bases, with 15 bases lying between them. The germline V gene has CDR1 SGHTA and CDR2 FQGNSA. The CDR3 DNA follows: TGTGCCAGCAGCTTACACAGCGGAGGATTGTACGAGCAGTACTTC. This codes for CASSLHSGGLYEQYF.

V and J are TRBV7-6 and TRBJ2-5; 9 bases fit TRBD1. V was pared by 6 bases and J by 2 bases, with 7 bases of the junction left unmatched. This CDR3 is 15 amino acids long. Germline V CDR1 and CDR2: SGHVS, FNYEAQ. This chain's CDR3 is CASRPGTGWQETQYF. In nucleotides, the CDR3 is TGTGCCAGCAGACCCGGGACAGGGTGGCAAGAGACCCAGTACTTC.

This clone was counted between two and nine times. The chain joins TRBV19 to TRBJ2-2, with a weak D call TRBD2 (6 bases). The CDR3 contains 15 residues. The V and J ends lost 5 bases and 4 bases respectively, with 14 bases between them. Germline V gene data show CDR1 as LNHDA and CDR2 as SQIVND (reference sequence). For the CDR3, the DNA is TGTGCCAGTAGTTTGTGGGAGGTTAGCACCGGGGAGCTGTTTTTT. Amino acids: CASSLWEVSTGELFF.

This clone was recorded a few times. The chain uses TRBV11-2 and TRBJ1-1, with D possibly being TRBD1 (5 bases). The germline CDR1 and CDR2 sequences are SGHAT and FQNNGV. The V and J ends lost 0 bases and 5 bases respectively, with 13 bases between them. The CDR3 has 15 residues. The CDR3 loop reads CASSLDWQGRTEAFF. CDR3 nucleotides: TGTGCCAGCAGCTTAGATTGGCAGGGAAGGACTGAAGCTTTCTTT.

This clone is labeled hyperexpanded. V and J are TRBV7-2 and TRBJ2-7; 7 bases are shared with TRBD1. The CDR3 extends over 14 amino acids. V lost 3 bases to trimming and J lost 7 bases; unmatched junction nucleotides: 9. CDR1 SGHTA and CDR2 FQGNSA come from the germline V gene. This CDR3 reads CASSLGQYLREQYF. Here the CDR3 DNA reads TGTGCCAGCAGCTTGGGACAGTACCTTCGTGAGCAGTACTTC.

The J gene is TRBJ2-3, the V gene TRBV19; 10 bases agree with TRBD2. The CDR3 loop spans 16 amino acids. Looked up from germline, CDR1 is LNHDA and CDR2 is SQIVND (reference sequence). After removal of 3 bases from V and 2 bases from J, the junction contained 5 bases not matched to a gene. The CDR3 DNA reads TGTGCCAGTAGTATCCCAGCGGGAGGGTTCACAGATACGCAGTATTTT. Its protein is CASSIPAGGFTDTQYF.

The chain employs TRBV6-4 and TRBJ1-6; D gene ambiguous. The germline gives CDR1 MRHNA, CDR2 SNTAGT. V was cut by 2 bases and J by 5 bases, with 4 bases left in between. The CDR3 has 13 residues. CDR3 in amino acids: CASSDGDNSPLHF. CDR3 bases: TGTGCCAGCAGTGACGGAGATAATTCACCCCTCCACTTT.

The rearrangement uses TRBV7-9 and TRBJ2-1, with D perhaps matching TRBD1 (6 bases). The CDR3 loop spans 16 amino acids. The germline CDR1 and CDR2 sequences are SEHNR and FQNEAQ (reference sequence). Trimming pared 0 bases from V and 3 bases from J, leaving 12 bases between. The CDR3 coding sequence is TGTGCCAGCAGCTTAGCGACCGGGACACTCTACAATGAGCAGTTCTTC. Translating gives CASSLATGTLYNEQFF.

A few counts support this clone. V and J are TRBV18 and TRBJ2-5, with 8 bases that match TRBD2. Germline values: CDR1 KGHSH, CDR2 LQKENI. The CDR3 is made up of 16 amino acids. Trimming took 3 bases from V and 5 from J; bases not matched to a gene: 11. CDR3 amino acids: CASSPWAGGRWETQYF. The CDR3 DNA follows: TGTGCCAGCTCACCGTGGGCGGGAGGACGTTGGGAGACCCAGTACTTC.

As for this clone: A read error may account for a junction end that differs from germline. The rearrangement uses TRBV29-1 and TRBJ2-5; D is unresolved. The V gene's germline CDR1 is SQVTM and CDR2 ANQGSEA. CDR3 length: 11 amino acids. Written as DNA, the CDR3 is TGCAGCGTCGAAGAGACAGAGACCCAGTACTTC. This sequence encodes CSVEETETQYF.

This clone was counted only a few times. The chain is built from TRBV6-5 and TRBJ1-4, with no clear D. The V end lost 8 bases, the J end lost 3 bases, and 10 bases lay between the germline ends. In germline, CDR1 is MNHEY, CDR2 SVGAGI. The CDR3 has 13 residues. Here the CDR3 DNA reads TGTGCCAGCCATGGGGAGGCTAATGAAAAACTGTTTTTT. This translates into CASHGEANEKLFF.

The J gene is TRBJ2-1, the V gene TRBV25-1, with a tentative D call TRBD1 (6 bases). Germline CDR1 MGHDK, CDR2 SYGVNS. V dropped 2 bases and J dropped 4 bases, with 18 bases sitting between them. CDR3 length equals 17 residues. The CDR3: CASSEDLSRGRYNEQFF. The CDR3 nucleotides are TGTGCCAGCAGTGAAGACCTCTCGAGGGGGAGATACAATGAGCAGTTCTTC.

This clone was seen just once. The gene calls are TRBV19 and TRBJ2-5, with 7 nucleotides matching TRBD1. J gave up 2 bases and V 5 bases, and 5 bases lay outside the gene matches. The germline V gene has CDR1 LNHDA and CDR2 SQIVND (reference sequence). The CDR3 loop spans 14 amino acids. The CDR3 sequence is CASSLRQGQETQYF. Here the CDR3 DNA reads TGTGCCAGTAGTCTTCGACAGGGACAAGAGACCCAGTACTTC.

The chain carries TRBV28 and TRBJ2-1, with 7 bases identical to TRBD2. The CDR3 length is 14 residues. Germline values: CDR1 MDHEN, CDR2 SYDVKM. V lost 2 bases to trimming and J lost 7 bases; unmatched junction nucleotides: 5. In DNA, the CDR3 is TGTGCCAGCAGTTTAGTGGGAGGGAATAATGAGCAGTTCTTC. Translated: CASSLVGGNNEQFF.

The CDR3 bases are TGTGCCAGCAGTTTAGGACAGGGTGCCGGAAACACCATATATTTT. Translated: CASSLGQGAGNTIYF. The chain joins TRBV28 to TRBJ1-3, with TRBD1 matching over 8 bases. The CDR3 is 15 amino acids. CDR1 MDHEN and CDR2 SYDVKM come from the germline V gene. Trimming took 2 bases from V and 4 from J; bases not matched to a gene: 4.

The CDR3, as DNA: TGTGCCAGCAGTCCCCAGGGTTGGCAGCCCCAGCATTTT. Its translation is CASSPQGWQPQHF. This chain connects TRBV28 to TRBJ1-5, with a tentative D call TRBD1 (5 bases). Germline CDR1 reads MDHEN; CDR2 reads SYDVKM. The germline V and J ends were trimmed by 5 bases and 7 bases, with 12 bases remaining between them. The CDR3 is 13 residues long. Filled out from reference TRBV28 and TRBJ1-5, the complete variable domain reads DVKVTQSSRYLVKRTGEKVFLECVQDMDHENMFWYRQDPGLGLRLIYFSYDVKMKEKGDIPEGYSVSREKKERFSLILESASTNQTSMYLCASSPQGWQPQHFGDGTRLSIL.

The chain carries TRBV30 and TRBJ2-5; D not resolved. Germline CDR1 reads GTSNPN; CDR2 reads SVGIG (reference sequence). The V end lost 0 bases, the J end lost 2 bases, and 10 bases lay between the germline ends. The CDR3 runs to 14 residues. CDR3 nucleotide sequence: TGTGCCTGGAGTGTAGTCGAATTACAAGAGACCCAGTACTTC. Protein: CAWSVVELQETQYF.

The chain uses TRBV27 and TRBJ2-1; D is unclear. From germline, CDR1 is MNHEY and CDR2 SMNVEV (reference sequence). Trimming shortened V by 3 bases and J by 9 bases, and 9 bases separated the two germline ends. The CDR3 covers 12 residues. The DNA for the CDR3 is TGTGCCAGCAGTTTCCCAACCGGTGAGCAGTTCTTC. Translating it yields CASSFPTGEQFF.

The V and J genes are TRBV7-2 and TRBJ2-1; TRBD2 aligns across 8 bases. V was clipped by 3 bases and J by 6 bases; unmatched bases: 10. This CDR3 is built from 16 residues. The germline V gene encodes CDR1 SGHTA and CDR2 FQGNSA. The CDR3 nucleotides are TGTGCCAGCAGCTTGGGGGGCGGGAGGTCGTCCAATGAGCAGTTCTTC. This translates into CASSLGGGRSSNEQFF.

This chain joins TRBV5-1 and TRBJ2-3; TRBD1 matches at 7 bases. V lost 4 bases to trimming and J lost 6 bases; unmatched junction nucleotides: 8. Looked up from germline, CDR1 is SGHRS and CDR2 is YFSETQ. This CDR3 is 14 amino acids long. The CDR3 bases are TGCGCCAGCAGCACGCCGAGGGGGCGCGATACGCAGTATTTT. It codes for CASSTPRGRDTQYF.

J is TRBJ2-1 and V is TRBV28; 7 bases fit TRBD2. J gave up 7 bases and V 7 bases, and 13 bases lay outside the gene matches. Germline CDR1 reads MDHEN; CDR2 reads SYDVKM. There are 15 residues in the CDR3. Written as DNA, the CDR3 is TGTGCCAGCAACCTACCCTCGGATAGCGGGAATGAGCAGTTCTTC. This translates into CASNLPSDSGNEQFF.

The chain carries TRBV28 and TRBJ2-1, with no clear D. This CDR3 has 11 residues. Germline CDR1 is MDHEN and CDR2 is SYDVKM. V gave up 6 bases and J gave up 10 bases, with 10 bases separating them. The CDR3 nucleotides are TGTGCCAGCAGCCATCGATCCGAGCAGTTCTTC. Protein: CASSHRSEQFF.

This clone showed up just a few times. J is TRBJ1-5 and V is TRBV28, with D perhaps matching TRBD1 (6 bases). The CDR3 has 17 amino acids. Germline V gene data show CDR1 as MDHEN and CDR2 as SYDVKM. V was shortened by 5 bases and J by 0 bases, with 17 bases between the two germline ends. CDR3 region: CASSTYTGSISNQPQHF. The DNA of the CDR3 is TGTGCCAGCAGTACTTATACAGGGAGTATTAGCAATCAGCCCCAGCATTTT. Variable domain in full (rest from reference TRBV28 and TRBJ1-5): DVKVTQSSRYLVKRTGEKVFLECVQDMDHENMFWYRQDPGLGLRLIYFSYDVKMKEKGDIPEGYSVSREKKERFSLILESASTNQTSMYLCASSTYTGSISNQPQHFGDGTRLSIL.